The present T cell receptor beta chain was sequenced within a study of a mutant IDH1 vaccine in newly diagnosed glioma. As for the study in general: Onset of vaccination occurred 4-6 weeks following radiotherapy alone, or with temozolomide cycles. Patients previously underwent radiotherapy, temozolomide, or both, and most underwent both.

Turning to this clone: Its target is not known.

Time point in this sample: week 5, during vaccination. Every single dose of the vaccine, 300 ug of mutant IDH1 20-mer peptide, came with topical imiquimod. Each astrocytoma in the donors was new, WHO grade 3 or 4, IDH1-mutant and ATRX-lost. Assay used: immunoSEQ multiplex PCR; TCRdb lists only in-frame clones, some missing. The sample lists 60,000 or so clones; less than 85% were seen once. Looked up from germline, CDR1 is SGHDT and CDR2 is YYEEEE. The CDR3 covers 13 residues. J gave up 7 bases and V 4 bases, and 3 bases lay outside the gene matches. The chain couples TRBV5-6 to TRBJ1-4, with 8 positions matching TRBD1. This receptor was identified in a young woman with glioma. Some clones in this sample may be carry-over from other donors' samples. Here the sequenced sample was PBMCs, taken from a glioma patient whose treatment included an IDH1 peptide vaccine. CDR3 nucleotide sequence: TGTGCCAGCAGCGCCACAGGGGGTGAAAAACTGTTTTTT. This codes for CASSATGGEKLFF.